These T cell receptor beta chains were read from a single sample in a study of blood T cell repertoires in COVID-19. TCRdb's copy holds only in-frame clones and misses some; the assay was immunoSEQ multiplex PCR. The sample lists tens of thousands of clones; about nine tenths were seen once. Sequenced material: peripheral blood. The receptor source for this set is a man between 60 and 75 years old with acute or convalescent COVID-19. The CDR3 runs from the conserved cysteine through the conserved F or W. The D gene is left open where the match is weak. Some rows have no size entry. The others give once, few or many, or a class for an expanded clone.

V gene	clone size	J gene	D gene	CDR3 DNA	CDR3 protein
TRBV3-1/TRBV3-2	-	TRBJ2-3	TRBD2	TGTGCCAGCAGCCAGGAGGGTCGGGGGGGCGTGGCAGATACGCAGTATTTT	CASSQEGRGGVADTQYF
TRBV11-2	-	TRBJ1-1	-	TGTGCCAGCAGCTTAGTCCCCGGGGGAGGGAACACTGAAGCTTTCTTT	CASSLVPGGGNTEAFF
TRBV6-2/TRBV6-3	-	TRBJ1-1	TRBD1	TGTGCCAGCAGTCCCCCCGAAGACAGGGTTCGCACTGAAGCTTTCTTT	CASSPPEDRVRTEAFF
TRBV10-3	-	TRBJ2-7	-	TGTGCCATCAGGGACAACTCCTACGAGCAGTACTTC	CAIRDNSYEQYF
TRBV3-1/TRBV3-2	-	TRBJ2-7	TRBD2	TGTGCCAGCAGACCCAACAGCGGGGGAAGGTACGAGCAGTACTTC	CASRPNSGGRYEQYF
TRBV5-1	-	TRBJ2-2	TRBD1	TGCGCCAGCAGCTTGGCAGGGGGTGCCACCGGGGAGCTGTTTTTT	CASSLAGGATGELFF
TRBV4-2	-	TRBJ1-2	TRBD1	TGTGCCAGCAGCCAAGAAAGAGGGGGCGGCTATGGCTACACCTTC	CASSQERGGGYGYTF
TRBV12-3/TRBV12-4	once	TRBJ2-7	-	TGTGCCAGCAGTTACAGGGTCTACGAGCAGTACTTC	CASSYRVYEQYF
TRBV9	-	TRBJ2-3	-	TGTGCCAGCAGCGTCGGGTGGGGAGGTACGCAGTATTTT	CASSVGWGGTQYF
TRBV5-1	-	TRBJ2-5	TRBD1	TGCGCCAGCAGCTTGGCCCCTCAGGGGGCCGGGGAGACCCAGTACTTC	CASSLAPQGAGETQYF
TRBV4-1	-	TRBJ2-5	-	TGCGCCAGCAGCCAAGATCTCGGGGTCGAGACCCAGTACTTC	CASSQDLGVETQYF
TRBV6-5	-	TRBJ2-1	-	TGTGCCAGCAGCCCCCTAGGGGGGGCCACCAATGAGCAGTTCTTC	CASSPLGGATNEQFF
TRBV6-5	-	TRBJ1-4	TRBD1	TGTGCCAGCAGTTTGACAGGGGGAGATGAAAAACTGTTTTTT	CASSLTGGDEKLFF
TRBV5-1	-	TRBJ1-1	-	TGCGCCAGCAGCCCGGAGGTGGGCGTTGGCACTGAAGCTTTCTTT	CASSPEVGVGTEAFF
TRBV5-1	-	TRBJ1-4	-	TGCGCCAGCAGCCCCCTAGGGAGGGGGGATGAAAAACTGTTTTTT	CASSPLGRGDEKLFF
TRBV5-6	-	TRBJ1-4	-	TGTGCCAGCAGCTTGGGGGCGGGATCCCCGGCGGCAAATGAAAAACTGTTTTTT	CASSLGAGSPAANEKLFF
TRBV19	-	TRBJ2-7	-	TGTGCCAGTAGTACCCCGTCAGGGGTTCTGGATGAGCAGTACTTC	CASSTPSGVLDEQYF
TRBV11-2	-	TRBJ2-7	-	TGTGCCAGCAGCTTAGGGAATGGCGGGGTCTACGAGCAGTACTTC	CASSLGNGGVYEQYF
TRBV5-1	-	TRBJ2-1	-	TGCGCCAGCAGCTTGGAAGGCGGGGCAAGGAGCTCCTACAATGAGCAGTTCTTC	CASSLEGGARSSYNEQFF
TRBV2	-	TRBJ1-1	-	TGTGCCAGCAGGGGTCAGGGGCACGGGACTGAAGCTTTCTTT	CASRGQGHGTEAFF
TRBV19	-	TRBJ1-5	-	TGTGCCAGTCGGACCGAGGGTCATCAGCCCCAGCATTTT	CASRTEGHQPQHF
TRBV19	-	TRBJ2-1	TRBD1	TGTGCCAGTAGTCCGGGGACAGGGGCTAGGGGTGAGCAGTTCTTC	CASSPGTGARGEQFF
TRBV19	-	TRBJ1-5	TRBD1	TGTGCCAGTAGTATAGCACAGGGGTTGAGGCCCCAGCATTTT	CASSIAQGLRPQHF
TRBV12-3/TRBV12-4	-	TRBJ2-3	TRBD2	TGTGCCAGCGCCAGCGGGGGGGCTGATACGCAGTATTTT	CASASGGADTQYF
TRBV6-2/TRBV6-3	-	TRBJ1-5	-	TGTGCCAGCAGTTACTCCCCAGGCGTCAATCAGCCCCAGCATTTT	CASSYSPGVNQPQHF
TRBV18	-	TRBJ1-2	-	TGTGCCAGCTCACTGCAGGCCTATGGCTACACCTTC	CASSLQAYGYTF
TRBV19	-	TRBJ1-2	-	TGTGCCAGTGAGAGACAGCCATATGGCTACACCTTC	CASERQPYGYTF
TRBV7-3	-	TRBJ1-2	TRBD1	TGTGCCAGCAGCTTGGACAGGGGTGACTATGGCTACACCTTC	CASSLDRGDYGYTF
TRBV2	few	TRBJ1-2	-	TGTGCCAGCAGCGCGAGTGCCGATGGCTACACCTTC	CASSASADGYTF
TRBV25-1	-	TRBJ2-3	-	TGTGCCAGCAGTGCGCGGACAGCCCCCACAGATACGCAGTATTTT	CASSARTAPTDTQYF
TRBV21-1	-	TRBJ1-2	-	TGTGCCATCCCACGGACAGATGGCTACACCTTC	CAIPRTDGYTF
TRBV9	-	TRBJ2-1	TRBD2	TGTGCCAGCAGCGCTACTAGCGGGGGGGCAAACTCCTACAATGAGCAGTTCTTC	CASSATSGGANSYNEQFF
TRBV9	-	TRBJ2-1	-	TGTGCCAGCAGCGTCTTAGGGGGGGCCAATGAGCAGTTCTTC	CASSVLGGANEQFF
TRBV7-3	-	TRBJ2-1	TRBD2	TGTGCCAGCAGCTTAACGTGGGGGACTAGCTCGTACAATGAGCAGTTCTTC	CASSLTWGTSSYNEQFF
TRBV7-9	-	TRBJ1-4	TRBD1	TGTGCCAGCAGCTTAGGGGGACAGGGTTCTAATGAAAAACTGTTTTTT	CASSLGGQGSNEKLFF
TRBV3-1/TRBV3-2	-	TRBJ1-4	TRBD1	TGTGCCAGCAGCCTGAGGACAGGCGGGAATGAAAAACTGTTTTTT	CASSLRTGGNEKLFF
TRBV10-3	-	TRBJ1-3	-	TGTGCCATCGGAGACTCTGGAAACACCATATATTTT	CAIGDSGNTIYF
TRBV6-5	-	TRBJ1-2	TRBD1	TGTGCCGTACTGACAGGGCCCCCCTATGGCTACACCTTC	CAVLTGPPYGYTF
TRBV6-5	-	TRBJ2-7	-	TGTGCCAGCAGCTCTTTACCAGGAATCTACGAGCAGTACTTC	CASSSLPGIYEQYF
TRBV7-2	-	TRBJ2-3	-	TGTGCCAGCAGCTTTATTCAAGCGGGTTTTTCAGATACGCAGTATTTT	CASSFIQAGFSDTQYF
TRBV5-6	-	TRBJ1-2	TRBD1	TGTGCCAGCAGCTTGATTGGACAGGGGCCCAACTATGGCTACACCTTC	CASSLIGQGPNYGYTF
TRBV5-5	-	TRBJ1-2	TRBD1	TGTGCCAGCACCTTGGACAGGGCTTATGGCTACACCTTC	CASTLDRAYGYTF